This TCR beta chain was sequenced in a study of shared clonotypes between healthy human individuals. Study-wide findings and caveats: The sharing of 4.5% to 5% of naive CD4 clonotypes was seen across a handful of donors.

Only in-frame clones appear in the TCRdb table, and some are missing; sequencing was by immunoSEQ multiplex PCR. Of around 350,000 clones in the sample, about 70% were seen once. Note on this clone: Antigen unknown.

The junction had 6 bases not matched to a gene; V was cut back by 5 bases and J by 1 base. The length of the CDR3 is 15 residues. Germline V gene sequence: CDR1 MDHEN, CDR2 SYDVKM. Sequencing was performed on memory CD4+ T cells sorted from blood. The subset: CD45RA-negative fraction. This TCR was sampled from a man aged 30-40 years in good health. The chain employs TRBV28 and TRBJ1-2; the match to TRBD1 covers 8 bases. CDR3 DNA sequence: TGTGCCAGCAGTGTGTCCGACAGGGGTAACTATGGCTACACCTTC. This encodes CASSVSDRGNYGYTF.